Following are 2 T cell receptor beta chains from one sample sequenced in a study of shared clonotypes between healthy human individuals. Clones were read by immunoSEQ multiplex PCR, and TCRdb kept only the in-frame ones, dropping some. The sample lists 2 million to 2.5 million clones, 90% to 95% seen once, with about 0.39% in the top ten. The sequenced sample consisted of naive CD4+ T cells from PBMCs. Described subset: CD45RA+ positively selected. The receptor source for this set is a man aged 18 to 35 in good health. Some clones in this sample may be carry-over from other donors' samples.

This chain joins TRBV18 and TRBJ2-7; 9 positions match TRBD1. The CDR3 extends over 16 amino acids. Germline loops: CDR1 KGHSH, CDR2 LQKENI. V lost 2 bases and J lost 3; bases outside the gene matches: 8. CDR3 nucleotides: TGTGCCAGCTCACCAGGAGTTGGGACAGGGAACTACGAGCAGTACTTC. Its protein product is CASSPGVGTGNYEQYF. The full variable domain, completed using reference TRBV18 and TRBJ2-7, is NAGVMQNPRHLVRRRGQEARLRCSPMKGHSHVYWYRQLPEEGLKFMVYLQKENIIDESGMPKERFSAEFPKEGPSILRIQQVVRGDSAAYFCASSPGVGTGNYEQYFGPGTRLTVT.

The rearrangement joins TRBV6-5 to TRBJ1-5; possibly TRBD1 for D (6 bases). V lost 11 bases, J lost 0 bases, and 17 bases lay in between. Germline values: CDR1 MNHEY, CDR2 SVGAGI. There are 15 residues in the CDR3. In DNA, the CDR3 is TGTGCCTCTACCGGGACACCGAATAGCAATCAGCCCCAGCATTTT. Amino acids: CASTGTPNSNQPQHF.